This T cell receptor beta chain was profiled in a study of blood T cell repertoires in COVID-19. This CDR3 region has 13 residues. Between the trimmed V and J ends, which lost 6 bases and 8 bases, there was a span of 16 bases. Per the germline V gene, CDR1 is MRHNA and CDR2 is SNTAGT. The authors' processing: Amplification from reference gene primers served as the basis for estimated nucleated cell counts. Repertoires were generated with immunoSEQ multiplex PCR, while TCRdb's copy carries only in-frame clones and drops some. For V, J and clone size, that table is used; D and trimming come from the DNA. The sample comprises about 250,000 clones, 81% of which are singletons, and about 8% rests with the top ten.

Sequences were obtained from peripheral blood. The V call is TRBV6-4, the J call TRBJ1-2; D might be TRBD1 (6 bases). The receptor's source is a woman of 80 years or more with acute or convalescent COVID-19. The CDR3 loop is CASRDIQGYGYTF. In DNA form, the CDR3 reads TGTGCCAGCAGAGATATACAGGGATACGGCTACACCTTC.